The 26 T cell receptor beta chains below were found in one sample sequenced in a study of T cell responses to AZD1222 COVID-19 vaccine. Libraries were prepared by immunoSEQ multiplex PCR; TCRdb keeps only in-frame clonotypes and omits some of them. The data show 79,000 or so clones, 70% to 80% seen once. This specimen consisted of peripheral blood, obtained 28 days after the second dose of the MenACWY control vaccine. Receptor source: an adult who received the MenACWY meningococcal vaccine as a control.

This clone was seen only a few times. The genes are TRBV27 and TRBJ1-2, with D unclear. This CDR3 has 14 residues. The V end lost 5 bases, the J end lost 6 bases, and 16 bases lay between the germline ends. Germline-derived CDR1 and CDR2 are MNHEY and SMNVEV (reference sequence). Written as DNA, the CDR3 is TGTGCCAGCAGTCCCTCGGCCCTCACAGATGGCTACACCTTC. The encoded protein is CASSPSALTDGYTF.

The chain employs TRBV6-5 and TRBJ1-1, with a possible D match to TRBD1 (5 bases). The CDR3 sequence is 13 residues long. Trimming shortened V by 6 bases and J by 1 base, and 9 bases separated the two germline ends. Germline lookup yields CDR1 MNHEY and CDR2 SVGAGI. In DNA, the CDR3 is TGTGCCAGCAGACGACAGACGAACACTGAAGCTTTCTTT. It is translated as CASRRQTNTEAFF.

This chain connects TRBV19 to TRBJ1-1, with a weak D call TRBD1 (5 bases). Germline CDR1 is LNHDA and CDR2 is SQIVND (reference sequence). The CDR3 extends over 14 amino acids. Trimming left V 4 bases short and J 0 bases short, with 9 bases between. The CDR3 here is CASSRSTVNTEAFF. The CDR3 DNA reads TGTGCCAGTAGTAGATCGACAGTGAACACTGAAGCTTTCTTT.

The CDR3 spells CAGGTPARGNEQFF. The DNA of the CDR3 is TGTGCCGGGGGGACACCCGCTCGGGGCAATGAGCAGTTCTTC. The chain combines TRBV6-5 with TRBJ2-1; D may correspond to TRBD1 or TRBD2 (6 bases each). Per germline, CDR1 MNHEY and CDR2 SVGAGI. CDR3 length equals 14 residues. V was trimmed by 11 bases and J by 6 bases, leaving 20 bases between them.

The chain is built from TRBV7-6 and TRBJ2-3, with 11 positions matching TRBD2. Germline CDR1 is SGHVS and CDR2 is FNYEAQ. The trim removed 2 bases at V and 4 bases at J, leaving 2 bases unmatched. The CDR3 spans 15 residues. CDR3 in amino acids: CASSLLAGGPDTQYF. The CDR3 DNA is TGTGCCAGCAGCTTATTAGCGGGGGGGCCAGATACGCAGTATTTT.

The gene calls are TRBV10-3 and TRBJ1-2; D might be TRBD1 (5 bases). Germline CDR1 is ENHRY and CDR2 is SYGVKD. The CDR3 is made up of 13 amino acids. V was trimmed by 5 bases and J by 8 bases, leaving 15 bases between them. The CDR3 region has the DNA TGTGCCATCAGTAGGGACGGCATAGAGGGCTACACCTTC. The encoded protein is CAISRDGIEGYTF.

J is TRBJ2-7 and V is TRBV5-6; tentatively, D is TRBD1 or TRBD2 (5 bases each). This CDR3 spans 14 amino acids. Germline assignment: CDR1 SGHDT and CDR2 YYEEEE. V lost 0 bases to trimming and J lost 0 bases, with 7 bases between them. In DNA, the CDR3 is TGTGCCAGCAGCTTGGGGGGGACCTCCTACGAGCAGTACTTC. Protein product: CASSLGGTSYEQYF. The variable domain in full, completed from reference TRBV5-6 and TRBJ2-7, reads DAGVTQSPTHLIKTRGQQVTLRCSPKSGHDTVSWYQQALGQGPQFIFQYYEEEERQRGNFPDRFSGHQFPNYSSELNVNALLLGDSALYLCASSLGGTSYEQYFGPGTRLTVT.

This clone was seen only a few times. The chain combines TRBV5-5 with TRBJ2-7; D is unresolved. The CDR3 runs 14 residues. Trimming took 0 bases from V and 4 from J, leaving 11 bases between them. Per the germline V gene, CDR1 is SGHKS and CDR2 is YYEKEE (reference sequence). The CDR3 sequence: CASSLAPKGYEQYF. The CDR3 DNA follows: TGTGCCAGCAGCTTGGCGCCTAAAGGGTACGAGCAGTACTTC.

This clone has only a few counts. The V and J genes are TRBV12-3 or TRBV12-4 and TRBJ2-7, with D perhaps matching TRBD2 (6 bases). V was cut by 2 bases and J by 7 bases, with 9 bases left in between. The CDR3 has 12 residues. The CDR3 DNA reads TGTGCCAGCAGTTTAAACGGGAGAGAGCAGTACTTC. Translation gives CASSLNGREQYF.

The CDR3 here is CASARAGDYGYTF. The CDR3 DNA sequence: TGCGCCAGCGCCCGGGCAGGGGACTATGGCTACACCTTC. The chain carries TRBV5-1 and TRBJ1-2; perhaps TRBD1 as D (6 bases). The germline V gene has CDR1 SGHRS and CDR2 YFSETQ. This CDR3 contains 13 residues. V was cut by 7 bases and J by 3 bases, with 13 bases left in between. Filled out from reference TRBV5-1 and TRBJ1-2, the complete variable domain reads KAGVTQTPRYLIKTRGQQVTLSCSPISGHRSVSWYQQTPGQGLQFLFEYFSETQRNKGNFPGRFSGRQFSNSRSEMNVSTLELGDSALYLCASARAGDYGYTFGSGTRLTVV.

This clone was found once. The genes are TRBV2 and TRBJ2-7; 10 positions match TRBD2. CDR3 size: 13 residues. J lost 6 bases, V lost 8 bases, and 7 bases had no gene match. Germline V gene lookup returns CDR1 SNHLY and CDR2 FYNNEI. The CDR3 region is CASSLAGVVEQYF. The CDR3 DNA reads as TGTGCCAGCTCCCTAGCGGGGGTTGTCGAGCAGTACTTC.

The chain employs TRBV15 and TRBJ1-3; tentatively, D is TRBD1 (5 bases). The CDR3 is made up of 13 amino acids. V lost 2 bases to trimming and J lost 8 bases, with 10 bases between them. Germline V gene data show CDR1 as LNHNV and CDR2 as YYDKDF (reference sequence). The CDR3 region is CATSRSLGDTIYF. In DNA form, the CDR3 reads TGTGCCACCAGCAGATCCTTGGGGGACACCATATATTTT.

V gene TRBV25-1 combines with J gene TRBJ1-1; D is uncertain. The CDR3 runs to 13 residues. V lost 6 bases to trimming and J lost 0 bases, with 8 bases between them. CDR1 MGHDK and CDR2 SYGVNS come from the germline V gene. The DNA of the CDR3 is TGTGCCAGCAGAGATCGACTGAACACTGAAGCTTTCTTT. Translated: CASRDRLNTEAFF.

This clone was picked up a small number of times. The rearrangement uses TRBV7-3 and TRBJ2-1; a weak D match, TRBD2 (6 bases). Germline lookup yields CDR1 SGHTA and CDR2 FQGTGA. V gave up 2 bases and J gave up 10 bases, with 18 bases separating them. The CDR3 is 15 amino acids. CDR3 sequence (DNA): TGTGCCAGCAGCTTAGGACTACCGGGTGCCTTAGAGCAGTTCTTC. It specifies CASSLGLPGALEQFF.

V gene TRBV7-9 combines with J gene TRBJ2-1, with D tentatively TRBD2 (5 bases). Germline CDR1 reads SEHNR; CDR2 reads FQNEAQ (reference sequence). The CDR3 covers 18 residues. Trimming cost V 5 bases and J 3 bases, with 23 bases left between them. In DNA, the CDR3 is TGTGCCAGCAGCCTCCCCACTGATAGCGCAGATTTCTACAATGAGCAGTTCTTC. Amino acid sequence: CASSLPTDSADFYNEQFF.

J is TRBJ1-1 and V is TRBV3-1 (or the pseudogene TRBV3-2); D remains unclear. The CDR3 totals 13 residues. From germline, CDR1 is LGHDT and CDR2 YNNKEL (reference sequence). The V gene lost 5 bases and the J gene lost 1 base, with 8 bases spanning the gap. The CDR3 DNA follows: TGTGCCAGCAGCGCGGTCGGGAACACTGAAGCTTTCTTT. This sequence encodes CASSAVGNTEAFF.

The chain joins TRBV6-6 to TRBJ1-2; TRBD1 matches 7 bases. The CDR3 contains 13 residues. CDR1 is MNHNY, CDR2 SVGAGI, per germline (reference sequence). V dropped 4 bases and J dropped 2; count of bases not matched to a gene: 1. CDR3 protein: CASSLTGNYGYTF. For the CDR3, the DNA is TGTGCCAGCAGTTTGACAGGGAACTATGGCTACACCTTC.

V and J are TRBV5-6 and TRBJ2-5; possibly TRBD2 for D (5 bases). The length of the CDR3 is 15 residues. Germline CDR1 and CDR2: SGHDT and YYEEEE. V lost 3 bases to trimming and J lost 3 bases, with 15 bases between them. The CDR3 is CASSSLLLREETQYF. The CDR3 DNA reads TGTGCCAGCAGCTCATTACTGCTGAGGGAAGAGACCCAGTACTTC.

This clone was detected a few times. The chain carries TRBV6-5 and TRBJ2-5; 10 nucleotides align to TRBD1. Germline assignment: CDR1 MNHEY and CDR2 SVGAGI. The CDR3 covers 15 residues. The V gene end was trimmed by 2 bases and the J gene end by 3 bases; junction bases not matched to a gene: 3. CDR3 sequence (DNA): TGTGCCAGCAGTTACCGGGGACAGGGGAAAGAGACCCAGTACTTC. Translating it yields CASSYRGQGKETQYF.

The V and J genes are TRBV5-6 and TRBJ2-7; 10 bases fit TRBD1. The CDR3 is 13 residues long. The germline V gene encodes CDR1 SGHDT and CDR2 YYEEEE. V shed 4 bases, J shed 11 bases, and the junction held 9 bases outside the gene matches. The CDR3 DNA is TGTGCCAGCAGCCTCGGGACAGGGGCCAGGGAGTACTTC. Protein sequence: CASSLGTGAREYF.

CDR3 protein: CASSLRGSLGEQFF. For the CDR3, the DNA is TGCGCCAGCAGCTTGCGAGGGTCCCTCGGTGAGCAGTTCTTC. The V and J genes are TRBV5-1 and TRBJ2-1; D might be TRBD2 (5 bases). Trimming cost V 1 base and J 9 bases, with 14 bases left between them. Looked up from germline, CDR1 is SGHRS and CDR2 is YFSETQ. The CDR3 contains 14 residues.

The V call is TRBV29-1, the J call TRBJ2-3; 7 bases align to TRBD1. V shed 7 bases and J 0 bases; nucleotides not matched to a gene: 4. Looked up from germline, CDR1 is SQVTM and CDR2 is ANQGSEA. This CDR3 has 13 amino acids. The CDR3 region has the DNA TGCAGCGGCTTGGACAGGAGCACAGATACGCAGTATTTT. This translates into CSGLDRSTDTQYF.

This clone has only a few counts. DNA for the CDR3: TGTGCCAGCAGTTATCGGTTACGCTCTGGAAACACCATATATTTT. It translates to CASSYRLRSGNTIYF. V usage is TRBV2 and J usage is TRBJ1-3, with no clear D. CDR3 length: 15 amino acids. Per the germline V gene, CDR1 is SNHLY and CDR2 is FYNNEI. V lost 5 bases and J 0 bases, leaving 11 bases between the germline ends.

The rearrangement links TRBV10-3 to TRBJ2-1; TRBD2 aligns across 8 bases. The CDR3 sequence is 19 residues long. CDR1 and CDR2 from the germline V gene are ENHRY and SYGVKD. After removal of 4 bases from V and 12 bases from J, the junction contained 26 bases not matched to a gene. The CDR3 loop reads CAISAGTRGLGGVQSGQFF. The CDR3 DNA is TGTGCCATCAGTGCCGGGACTAGAGGTCTAGGGGGAGTACAATCCGGGCAGTTCTTC.

The CDR3: CASSYLGTADSPLHF. The CDR3 coding sequence is TGTGCCAGCAGCTATCTAGGGACAGCAGATTCACCCCTCCACTTT. V gene TRBV27 combines with J gene TRBJ1-6; 7 bases align to TRBD1. The CDR3 spans 15 residues. Germline values: CDR1 MNHEY, CDR2 SMNVEV (reference sequence). V lost 6 bases, J lost 8 bases, and 10 bases stayed unmatched.

V and J are TRBV19 and TRBJ1-1; D is perhaps TRBD1 (5 bases). The CDR3 totals 16 residues. Germline CDR1 reads LNHDA; CDR2 reads SQIVND (reference sequence). V was cut by 4 bases and J by 5 bases, with 20 bases left in between. The CDR3 sequence is CASSTPPTGGETEAFF. The CDR3 DNA follows: TGTGCCAGTAGTACCCCCCCTACGGGGGGTGAGACTGAAGCTTTCTTT.